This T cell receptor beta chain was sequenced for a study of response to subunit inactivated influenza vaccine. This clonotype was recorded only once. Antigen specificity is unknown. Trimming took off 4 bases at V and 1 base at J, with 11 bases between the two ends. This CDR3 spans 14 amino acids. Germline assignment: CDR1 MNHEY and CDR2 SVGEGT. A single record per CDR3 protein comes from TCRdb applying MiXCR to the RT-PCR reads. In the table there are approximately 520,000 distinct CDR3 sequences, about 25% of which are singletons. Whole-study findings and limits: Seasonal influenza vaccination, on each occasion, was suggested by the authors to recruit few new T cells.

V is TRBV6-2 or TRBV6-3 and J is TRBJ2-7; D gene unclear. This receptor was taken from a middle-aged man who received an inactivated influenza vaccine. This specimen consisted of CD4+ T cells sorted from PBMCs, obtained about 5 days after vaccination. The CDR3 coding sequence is TGTGCCAGCAGTTCCCCCTTACAATCCTACGAGCAGTACTTC. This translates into CASSSPLQSYEQYF.